This T cell receptor (beta chain) was identified in a study of CD8+ T cells in alopecia areata. On the study more broadly: Treated patients received oral tofacitinib, 5 to 10 mg twice daily. The investigators scored severity in treated patients by the percentage of affected scalp area. Findings and limits, study-wide: How baseline CD8+ expansion relates to response remains uncertain (there was one nonresponder).

The V end lost 1 base, the J end lost 6 bases, and 7 bases lay between the germline ends. CDR3 size: 12 residues. Germline V gene data show CDR1 as LGHNA and CDR2 as YNFKEQ. Investigators isolated RNA and reverse transcribed it into cDNA to act as the sequencing template. Assay: immunoSEQ multiplex PCR; the TCRdb copy retains only in-frame clones and omits some. This table holds roughly 200,000 clones, about 60% found once. The treatment here: oral pan-JAK inhibitor, 5-10 mg twice daily. Separation by sorting yielded CD4+ and CD8+ T cells from PBMCs. With regard to this clone: The antigen is not known.

The receptor was isolated from a human donor with alopecia areata. The chain joins TRBV4-2 to TRBJ2-7; D is uncertain. Source: CD8+ T cells sorted from blood, taken at week 24, from a patient treated with tofacitinib. DNA for the CDR3: TGTGCCAGCAGCCAAGTTAACTCCGAGCAGTACTTC. This encodes CASSQVNSEQYF.